A selection of T cell receptor beta chains follows, all from one sample in a study of CD8 T cells in ankylosing spondylitis. TCRdb analysed the 5' RACE reads with MiXCR anew, one entry per CDR3 protein. Of 470,000 or so distinct CDR3 sequences in the sample, 20% to 30% are singletons; the top ten hold roughly 0.8%. The sample was blood, either unsorted or a sorted T cell fraction (not recorded which). All receptors come from a male donor with ankylosing spondylitis. Each CDR3 is given without its conserved first and last residue. The order of the fields is CDR3 length, V gene, D gene, J gene, CDR3 protein. A D gene is named only where the DNA matches it firmly.

12	TRBV20-1	NA	TRBJ2-7	SAKAPLFFDEQY
10	TRBV20-1	NA	TRBJ2-5	SARGFRETQY
12	TRBV30	NA	TRBJ1-2	AWSVLGFDYGYT
12	TRBV5-1	NA	TRBJ1-5	ASSGGAPNQPQH
16	TRBV3-1	TRBD1	TRBJ2-1	ASSPRHPQGDTYNEQF
13	TRBV11-2	TRBD2	TRBJ2-1	ASNPGLGTAWEQF
13	TRBV27	NA	TRBJ2-2	ASRPPLRDTGELF
11	TRBV3-1	NA	TRBJ1-2	ASSPGTPYGYT
11	TRBV24-1	TRBD1	TRBJ2-5	ATSRTGLETQY
16	TRBV25-1	NA	TRBJ2-1	ASSEYLGSSVSYNEQF
12	TRBV7-2	NA	TRBJ1-1	ASSGQRANTEAF
13	TRBV20-1	NA	TRBJ1-6	SAPGTNSYNSPLH
13	TRBV12-3/TRBV12-4	TRBD2	TRBJ2-2	ASSPRLAGAGELF
14	TRBV4-2	NA	TRBJ2-7	ASSPSSLGKGYEQY
11	TRBV2	NA	TRBJ1-1	ASKFVIDTEAF
14	TRBV20-1	NA	TRBJ2-2	SASGGRGINTGELF
16	TRBV6-1	NA	TRBJ1-3	ASSPLPFEGTTGNTIY
9	TRBV20-1	NA	TRBJ1-1	SAQGNTEAF
12	TRBV6-1	NA	TRBJ2-1	ASMLIHPYNEQF
12	TRBV2	NA	TRBJ2-1	ASSVRTGYNEQF
13	TRBV24-1	NA	TRBJ1-3	ATSDPLSAGNTIY
13	TRBV6-1	NA	TRBJ1-2	ASSDTAGNGYGYT
12	TRBV3-1	NA	TRBJ2-2	ASNRAALTGELF
11	TRBV29-1	NA	TRBJ1-1	SAKGHSNTEAF
12	TRBV19	NA	TRBJ2-2	ASMGGVGTGELF
12	TRBV5-6	NA	TRBJ2-3	ASSLVDSTYTQY
12	TRBV28	NA	TRBJ1-1	ASRKGVVDTEAF
13	TRBV7-9	TRBD1	TRBJ1-2	ASTTSTGGWGGYT
13	TRBV19	NA	TRBJ2-5	ASSTRPDYQETQY
10	TRBV5-1	NA	TRBJ2-1	ASSLGGQRWF
12	TRBV6-2/TRBV6-3	NA	TRBJ2-1	ASSALEIRVEQF
13	TRBV6-1	TRBD2	TRBJ2-2	ASIPLAGVPGELF
13	TRBV4-1	NA	TRBJ2-3	ASSQLLVETDTQY
14	TRBV12-3/TRBV12-4	NA	TRBJ2-2	ATLARGSRNTGELF
12	TRBV2	NA	TRBJ2-3	ASSEELGTDTQY